Listed here are 5 T cell receptor beta chains from one sample, sequenced in a study of low-dose radiotherapy and immunotherapy resistance in tumors. TRAV- and TRBV-specific primers primed first-strand cDNA, covering alpha and beta chains. Both a constant-region primer and a V-primer adapter served to amplify TCRs across roughly 20 PCR cycles. MiXCR, applied by TCRdb to the reads, yields one record per CDR3 protein. The sample comprises 39,000 or so distinct CDR3 sequences, more than 20% of which are singletons, and 9.2% rests with the top ten. Regarding time point: after trial treatment. As for treatment: LDRT plus nivolumab, ipilimumab, low-dose cyclophosphamide and aspirin (RACIN trial). The sequencing here drew on PBMCs, taken after low-dose radiotherapy plus immunotherapy. The receptors originated from a female donor with ovarian cancer.

This clonotype was observed many times. The V gene is TRBV6-1, the J gene TRBJ2-4; D call uncertain. Germline V gives CDR1 MNHNS, CDR2 SASEGT. This CDR3 comprises 18 residues. Trimming cost V 3 bases and J 0 bases, with 18 bases left between them. CDR3 nucleotides: TGTGCCAGCAGTGAGGTAGGGTCGGCCCAGCTAGCCAAAAACATTCAGTACTTC. It translates to CASSEVGSAQLAKNIQYF.

This clonotype is termed medium-sized. The chain combines TRBV27 with TRBJ2-7; 9 nucleotides line up with TRBD1. CDR1 is MNHEY and CDR2 is SMNVEV in the germline V gene (reference sequence). V dropped 6 bases and J dropped 3; count of bases not matched to a gene: 6. CDR3 length: 14 residues. The CDR3 nucleotides read TGTGCCAGCAGCACGACAGGGGGTGGCTACGAGCAGTACTTC. Its protein is CASSTTGGGYEQYF.

This clonotype has a count of ten or more. The rearrangement joins TRBV2 to TRBJ1-5; D not certain. The CDR3 runs 15 residues. V lost 6 bases, J lost 6 bases, and 18 bases lay in between. CDR1 and CDR2 (germline): SNHLY, FYNNEI. The CDR3 sequence: CASRPPGGPSQPQHF. CDR3 coding DNA: TGTGCCAGCAGGCCCCCCGGCGGTCCGTCTCAGCCCCAGCATTTT.

CDR3 bases: TGTGCCAGTAAGGGGGCAAGGGAAAAACTGTTTTTT. Its protein is CASKGAREKLFF. This chain links TRBV28 with TRBJ1-4, with TRBD1 identical over 7 bases. The CDR3 is 12 residues long. J was trimmed by 8 bases and V by 9 bases; bases with no gene match: 6. Germline values: CDR1 MDHEN, CDR2 SYDVKM.

The rearrangement joins TRBV5-1 to TRBJ2-1, with D maybe TRBD2 (6 bases). V lost 4 bases and J 10 bases, leaving 15 bases between the germline ends. There are 13 residues in the CDR3. Germline V gene sequence: CDR1 SGHRS, CDR2 YFSETQ. CDR3 coding DNA: TGCGCCAGCAGCCAGGAGGGCTCCTACGAGCAGTTCTTC. Residues: CASSQEGSYEQFF.